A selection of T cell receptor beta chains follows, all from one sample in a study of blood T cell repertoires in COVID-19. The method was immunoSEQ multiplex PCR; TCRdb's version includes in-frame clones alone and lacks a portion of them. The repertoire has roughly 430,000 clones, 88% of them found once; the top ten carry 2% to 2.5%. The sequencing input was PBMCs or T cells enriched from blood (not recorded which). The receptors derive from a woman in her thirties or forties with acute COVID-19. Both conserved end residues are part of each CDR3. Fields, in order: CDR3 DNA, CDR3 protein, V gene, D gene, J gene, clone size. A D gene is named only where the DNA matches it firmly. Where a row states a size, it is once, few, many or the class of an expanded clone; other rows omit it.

CDR3nt: TGTGCCAGCAGCTGGGGGGGCGGGTTTAGCAATCAGCCCCAGCATTTT
CDR3aa: CASSWGGGFSNQPQHF
v_gene: TRBV3-1/TRBV3-2
d_gene: -
j_gene: TRBJ1-5
abundance: -

CDR3nt: TGTGCCAGCAGCCCCGGGACAGGGGCCAACCAAGAGACCCAGTACTTC
CDR3aa: CASSPGTGANQETQYF
v_gene: TRBV7-6
d_gene: TRBD1
j_gene: TRBJ2-5
abundance: -

CDR3nt: TGCAGCGTTTACACACCCTGGGACCGTAGCGGGGCTTTCTTT
CDR3aa: CSVYTPWDRSGAFF
v_gene: TRBV29-1
d_gene: -
j_gene: TRBJ1-1
abundance: -

CDR3nt: TGTGCCAGCAGCCCTCCGGGTAACACCATATATTTT
CDR3aa: CASSPPGNTIYF
v_gene: TRBV9
d_gene: -
j_gene: TRBJ1-3
abundance: few

CDR3nt: TGTGCCAGCAGGGGGAGCGGGGGAACTGGGTATGGCTACACCTTC
CDR3aa: CASRGSGGTGYGYTF
v_gene: TRBV6-5
d_gene: -
j_gene: TRBJ1-2
abundance: many

CDR3nt: TGTGCCAGCAGCCAATCCCCGTCGGTTACCTACGAGCAGTACTTC
CDR3aa: CASSQSPSVTYEQYF
v_gene: TRBV4-2
d_gene: -
j_gene: TRBJ2-7
abundance: -

CDR3nt: TGTGCCAGCAGCGGGTGGACAGGGATATCCCCCGAACTTGCAACTAATGAAAAACTGTTTTTT
CDR3aa: CASSGWTGISPELATNEKLFF
v_gene: TRBV7-6
d_gene: TRBD1
j_gene: TRBJ1-4
abundance: -

CDR3nt: TGTGCCACCAGTGACCCTCACACGGACAGTTTTGACTATGGCTACACCTTC
CDR3aa: CATSDPHTDSFDYGYTF
v_gene: TRBV24-1
d_gene: -
j_gene: TRBJ1-2
abundance: -

CDR3nt: TGTGCCAGTACCGAGATCCGGGACAGGGGCCCCTTGAACACTGAAGCTTTCTTT
CDR3aa: CASTEIRDRGPLNTEAFF
v_gene: TRBV19
d_gene: TRBD1
j_gene: TRBJ1-1
abundance: -

CDR3nt: TGTGCCAGCAGCCCCAATCCGACAGGGACCTCCTACGAGCAGTACTTC
CDR3aa: CASSPNPTGTSYEQYF
v_gene: TRBV7-6
d_gene: TRBD1
j_gene: TRBJ2-7
abundance: -

CDR3nt: TGTGCCAGCAGCCCCAATGCCGGGGGAGGGGATTATGGCTACACCTTC
CDR3aa: CASSPNAGGGDYGYTF
v_gene: TRBV14
d_gene: -
j_gene: TRBJ1-2
abundance: -

CDR3nt: TGTGCCAGCACCCAGGACAGGGCGAACACTGAAGCTTTCTTT
CDR3aa: CASTQDRANTEAFF
v_gene: TRBV3-1/TRBV3-2
d_gene: TRBD1
j_gene: TRBJ1-1
abundance: once

CDR3nt: TGTGCCAGTAGTATAGAGCCAGGGGACAATGAGCAGTTCTTC
CDR3aa: CASSIEPGDNEQFF
v_gene: TRBV19
d_gene: -
j_gene: TRBJ2-1
abundance: -

CDR3nt: TGTGCCAGCAGTCTATACGACAGGCCCGGCACCTTC
CDR3aa: CASSLYDRPGTF
v_gene: TRBV12-3/TRBV12-4
d_gene: -
j_gene: TRBJ1-2
abundance: -

CDR3nt: TGCGCCATGCGACAGGGGGTAGTAAAACTGTTTTTT
CDR3aa: CAMRQGVVKLFF
v_gene: TRBV23-1
d_gene: TRBD1
j_gene: TRBJ1-4
abundance: -

CDR3nt: TGTGCCAGTAGTAGACAGGGGGCGAGCTCTGGAAACACCATATATTTT
CDR3aa: CASSRQGASSGNTIYF
v_gene: TRBV19
d_gene: TRBD1
j_gene: TRBJ1-3
abundance: -

CDR3nt: TGTGCCAGCAGCCACCGGGAGACTAACTATGGCTACACCTTC
CDR3aa: CASSHRETNYGYTF
v_gene: TRBV3-1/TRBV3-2
d_gene: -
j_gene: TRBJ1-2
abundance: -

CDR3nt: TGTGCCAGCTCACCACAATCCGGTGGTACCACTGAAGCTTTCTTT
CDR3aa: CASSPQSGGTTEAFF
v_gene: TRBV18
d_gene: -
j_gene: TRBJ1-1
abundance: -

CDR3nt: TGTGCCAGCAGCCACGACCCGGTCCGGCTACGAGGTACTGAAGCTTTCTTT
CDR3aa: CASSHDPVRLRGTEAFF
v_gene: TRBV7-9
d_gene: -
j_gene: TRBJ1-1
abundance: -

CDR3nt: TGTGCCAGCAGGAACAGGGGGAGCTATGGCTACACCTTC
CDR3aa: CASRNRGSYGYTF
v_gene: TRBV6-5
d_gene: TRBD1
j_gene: TRBJ1-2
abundance: -

CDR3nt: TGCGCCAGCTGTCGGGACAGCCCTTTTTATGGCTACACCTTC
CDR3aa: CASCRDSPFYGYTF
v_gene: TRBV10-1
d_gene: TRBD1
j_gene: TRBJ1-2
abundance: -

CDR3nt: TGTGCCAGCAGCCCAGAAGGGGGAGGGCTCTACGAGCAGTACTTC
CDR3aa: CASSPEGGGLYEQYF
v_gene: TRBV5-5
d_gene: -
j_gene: TRBJ2-7
abundance: -

CDR3nt: TGTGCCAGCAGTCAAGATCAGGGTTCGCATCAGCCCCAGCATTTT
CDR3aa: CASSQDQGSHQPQHF
v_gene: TRBV2
d_gene: -
j_gene: TRBJ1-5
abundance: few

CDR3nt: TGCGCCAGCAGCCAACTGGAGACAGGGTGGGGCTATGGCTACACCTTC
CDR3aa: CASSQLETGWGYGYTF
v_gene: TRBV4-1
d_gene: TRBD1
j_gene: TRBJ1-2
abundance: -

CDR3nt: TGTGCCATCAAGAGCCCTGGGACAGGGAGCCCTGAAGCTTTCTTT
CDR3aa: CAIKSPGTGSPEAFF
v_gene: TRBV10-3
d_gene: TRBD1
j_gene: TRBJ1-1
abundance: -

CDR3nt: TGCAGCGCTTGGACAGGGGGCCACTATGGCTACACCTTC
CDR3aa: CSAWTGGHYGYTF
v_gene: TRBV29-1
d_gene: TRBD1
j_gene: TRBJ1-2
abundance: -

CDR3nt: TGCGCCAGCAGCCAAATCGACAGGGATAATCAGCCCCAGCATTTT
CDR3aa: CASSQIDRDNQPQHF
v_gene: TRBV4-1
d_gene: TRBD1
j_gene: TRBJ1-5
abundance: -

CDR3nt: TGTGCCAGCAGCTTTTTTGAACAGTTTAATTCACCCCTCCACTTT
CDR3aa: CASSFFEQFNSPLHF
v_gene: TRBV7-2
d_gene: -
j_gene: TRBJ1-6
abundance: -

CDR3nt: TGCAGTGCTAGTGGCCCGACTAGCGGGGGGGCTGGCACCGGGGAGCTGTTTTTT
CDR3aa: CSASGPTSGGAGTGELFF
v_gene: TRBV20-1
d_gene: TRBD2
j_gene: TRBJ2-2
abundance: -

CDR3nt: TGTGCCAGCCACACAAATCAGCCCCAGCATTTT
CDR3aa: CASHTNQPQHF
v_gene: TRBV24-1
d_gene: -
j_gene: TRBJ1-5
abundance: -

CDR3nt: TGTGCCAGCAGCTTCCGGGTCGCAACATACTATGGCTACACCTTC
CDR3aa: CASSFRVATYYGYTF
v_gene: TRBV5-8
d_gene: -
j_gene: TRBJ1-2
abundance: -

CDR3nt: TGTGCCAGCAGCCCAGGACAAACCTACTCCTACGAGCAGTACTTC
CDR3aa: CASSPGQTYSYEQYF
v_gene: TRBV9
d_gene: -
j_gene: TRBJ2-7
abundance: once

CDR3nt: TGCGCCAGCAGCTTGGGATTGGACAAGAACACTGAAGCTTTCTTT
CDR3aa: CASSLGLDKNTEAFF
v_gene: TRBV5-1
d_gene: -
j_gene: TRBJ1-1
abundance: -

CDR3nt: TGTGCCAGCAGCGGCGGACTGGACGGGGAGCTGTTTTTT
CDR3aa: CASSGGLDGELFF
v_gene: TRBV7-9
d_gene: -
j_gene: TRBJ2-2
abundance: -

CDR3nt: TGTGCTAGTGGTCATAGCGGGGGTAGTGAGCAGTTCTTC
CDR3aa: CASGHSGGSEQFF
v_gene: TRBV12-5
d_gene: TRBD2
j_gene: TRBJ2-1
abundance: -

CDR3nt: TGTGCCACCAACCCCGGGATGAACACTGAAGCTTTCTTT
CDR3aa: CATNPGMNTEAFF
v_gene: TRBV10-3
d_gene: -
j_gene: TRBJ1-1
abundance: -

CDR3nt: TGCGCCAGCAGCTTGGGGACAGGTGTAGACACTGAAGCTTTCTTT
CDR3aa: CASSLGTGVDTEAFF
v_gene: TRBV5-1
d_gene: TRBD1
j_gene: TRBJ1-1
abundance: -

CDR3nt: TGTGCCAGCGACTCACGGCTTGAAGCTTTCTTT
CDR3aa: CASDSRLEAFF
v_gene: TRBV7-6
d_gene: -
j_gene: TRBJ1-1
abundance: -

CDR3nt: TGTGCCTCCAAAAAACGGGACAGGGGTGCACCCCTCCACTTT
CDR3aa: CASKKRDRGAPLHF
v_gene: TRBV30
d_gene: TRBD1
j_gene: TRBJ1-6
abundance: few

CDR3nt: TGTGCCAGTAGTAGGAGCGCGTTATACAATGAGCAGTTCTTC
CDR3aa: CASSRSALYNEQFF
v_gene: TRBV19
d_gene: -
j_gene: TRBJ2-1
abundance: -

CDR3nt: TGTGCCAGCAGTTTGCCGGGGAATGGGCAGTTCTTC
CDR3aa: CASSLPGNGQFF
v_gene: TRBV6-6
d_gene: -
j_gene: TRBJ2-1
abundance: -

CDR3nt: TGTGCCAGCACCCGACAGGGTGGGCGATATGGCTACACCTTC
CDR3aa: CASTRQGGRYGYTF
v_gene: TRBV2
d_gene: TRBD1
j_gene: TRBJ1-2
abundance: -

CDR3nt: TGTGCCAGCAGTCCGAACCACAGTGACTATGGCTACACCTTC
CDR3aa: CASSPNHSDYGYTF
v_gene: TRBV6-5
d_gene: -
j_gene: TRBJ1-2
abundance: -

CDR3nt: TGCGCCAGCTCCAGCGGGGGGGCTCATTACTACACAGATACGCAGTATTTT
CDR3aa: CASSSGGAHYYTDTQYF
v_gene: TRBV5-1
d_gene: TRBD2
j_gene: TRBJ2-3
abundance: -

CDR3nt: TGTGCCAGCAGCCAAGCCGGGACAGTGGGACTCTCTGGAAACACCATATATTTT
CDR3aa: CASSQAGTVGLSGNTIYF
v_gene: TRBV3-1/TRBV3-2
d_gene: TRBD1
j_gene: TRBJ1-3
abundance: -

CDR3nt: TGTGCCTCGAGCGGGGGGGCCTACAATGAGCAGTTCTTC
CDR3aa: CASSGGAYNEQFF
v_gene: TRBV30
d_gene: TRBD2
j_gene: TRBJ2-1
abundance: few

CDR3nt: TGTGCCAGCTCACCGGAAGGGGACTATGGCTACACCTTC
CDR3aa: CASSPEGDYGYTF
v_gene: TRBV18
d_gene: -
j_gene: TRBJ1-2
abundance: once

CDR3nt: TGTGCCAGCAGCGCAGGACAGTTGCTCTCCTACGAGCAGTACTTC
CDR3aa: CASSAGQLLSYEQYF
v_gene: TRBV5-5
d_gene: -
j_gene: TRBJ2-7
abundance: once

CDR3nt: TGTGCCAGCATCCTCACGGACAGGCCCTCTTATGGCTACACCTTC
CDR3aa: CASILTDRPSYGYTF
v_gene: TRBV13
d_gene: TRBD1
j_gene: TRBJ1-2
abundance: -

CDR3nt: TGTGCCAGTAGTCTAGGGGACGGACTAAATTCACCCCTCCACTTT
CDR3aa: CASSLGDGLNSPLHF
v_gene: TRBV19
d_gene: -
j_gene: TRBJ1-6
abundance: -

CDR3nt: TGCGCCAGCAGCCCGAGTCCAGGGGGCTGGGACGAGCAGTACTTC
CDR3aa: CASSPSPGGWDEQYF
v_gene: TRBV5-1
d_gene: TRBD1
j_gene: TRBJ2-7
abundance: once

CDR3nt: TGTGCCAGCAGCTTATCCCTGAGCTCCTACAATGAGCAGTTCTTC
CDR3aa: CASSLSLSSYNEQFF
v_gene: TRBV7-8
d_gene: -
j_gene: TRBJ2-1
abundance: -

CDR3nt: TGCGCCAGCAGTATAGCGGGGGGGTATTCCTACGAGCAGTACTTC
CDR3aa: CASSIAGGYSYEQYF
v_gene: TRBV5-1
d_gene: TRBD2
j_gene: TRBJ2-7
abundance: -

CDR3nt: TGTGCCAGTAGTCCGCTCACAGGGGGAGAGCAGTACTTC
CDR3aa: CASSPLTGGEQYF
v_gene: TRBV19
d_gene: TRBD1
j_gene: TRBJ2-7
abundance: -

CDR3nt: TGCGCCAGCAGCCAAGGAGATTGGGAAAAACTGTTTTTT
CDR3aa: CASSQGDWEKLFF
v_gene: TRBV4-1
d_gene: -
j_gene: TRBJ1-4
abundance: -

CDR3nt: TGCGCCAGCAGCCCGGGACAGCTCCGGACTGAAGCTTTCTTT
CDR3aa: CASSPGQLRTEAFF
v_gene: TRBV5-1
d_gene: TRBD1
j_gene: TRBJ1-1
abundance: -

CDR3nt: TGTGCCAGCAGCTTAGACAGGGCCTACGAGCAGTACTTC
CDR3aa: CASSLDRAYEQYF
v_gene: TRBV7-8
d_gene: -
j_gene: TRBJ2-7
abundance: -

CDR3nt: TGCGCCAGCAGCCCCAGATCGTACAGGGAGCGCAATCAGCCCCAGCATTTT
CDR3aa: CASSPRSYRERNQPQHF
v_gene: TRBV4-1
d_gene: -
j_gene: TRBJ1-5
abundance: -

CDR3nt: TGTGCCATCGGGAGCATTTACACCGGGGAGCTGTTTTTT
CDR3aa: CAIGSIYTGELFF
v_gene: TRBV10-3
d_gene: -
j_gene: TRBJ2-2
abundance: few

CDR3nt: TGTGCCAGTAGTACGTCTTGGGACACCGATGTTCAGCCCCAGCATTTT
CDR3aa: CASSTSWDTDVQPQHF
v_gene: TRBV19
d_gene: -
j_gene: TRBJ1-5
abundance: -